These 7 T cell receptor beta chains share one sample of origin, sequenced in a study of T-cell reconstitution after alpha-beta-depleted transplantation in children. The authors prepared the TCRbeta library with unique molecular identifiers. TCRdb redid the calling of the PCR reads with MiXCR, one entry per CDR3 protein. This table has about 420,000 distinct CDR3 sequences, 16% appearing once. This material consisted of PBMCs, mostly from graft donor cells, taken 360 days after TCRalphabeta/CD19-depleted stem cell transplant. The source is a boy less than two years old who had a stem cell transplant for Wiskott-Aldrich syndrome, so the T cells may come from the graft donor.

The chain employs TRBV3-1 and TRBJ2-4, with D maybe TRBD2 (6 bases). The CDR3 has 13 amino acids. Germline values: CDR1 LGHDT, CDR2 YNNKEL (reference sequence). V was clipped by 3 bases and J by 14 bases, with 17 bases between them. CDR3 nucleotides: TGTGCCAGCAGCCATACCGTTAGCGGCTCCGAGTACTTC. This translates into CASSHTVSGSEYF.

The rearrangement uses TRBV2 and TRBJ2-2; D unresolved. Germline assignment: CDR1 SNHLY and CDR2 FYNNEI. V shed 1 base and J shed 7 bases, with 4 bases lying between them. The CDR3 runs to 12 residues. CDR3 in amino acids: CASSEGGGELFF. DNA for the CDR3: TGTGCCAGCAGTGAAGGTGGCGGGGAGCTGTTTTTT.

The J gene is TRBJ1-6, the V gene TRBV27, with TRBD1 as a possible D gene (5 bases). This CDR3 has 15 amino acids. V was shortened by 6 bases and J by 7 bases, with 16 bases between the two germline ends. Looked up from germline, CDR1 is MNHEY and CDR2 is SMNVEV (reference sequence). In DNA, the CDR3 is TGTGCCAGCAGGAGAGGAGGGGAAGGGAATTCACCCCTCCACTTT. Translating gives CASRRGGEGNSPLHF.

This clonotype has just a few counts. The CDR3: CSVRGVPLNIQYF. DNA for the CDR3: TGCAGCGTGCGGGGGGTCCCTTTGAACATTCAGTACTTC. The chain combines TRBV29-1 with TRBJ2-4; 8 bases agree with TRBD2. Per the germline V gene, CDR1 is SQVTM and CDR2 is ANQGSEA. Germline trimming cut 6 bases from V and 7 bases from J; bases unmatched to any gene: 8. CDR3 length equals 13 residues.

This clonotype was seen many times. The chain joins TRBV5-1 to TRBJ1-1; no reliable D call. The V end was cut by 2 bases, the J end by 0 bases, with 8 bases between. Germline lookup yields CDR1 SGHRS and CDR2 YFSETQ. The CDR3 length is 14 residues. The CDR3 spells CASSFGGMNTEAFF. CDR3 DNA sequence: TGCGCCAGCAGCTTTGGAGGAATGAACACTGAAGCTTTCTTT.

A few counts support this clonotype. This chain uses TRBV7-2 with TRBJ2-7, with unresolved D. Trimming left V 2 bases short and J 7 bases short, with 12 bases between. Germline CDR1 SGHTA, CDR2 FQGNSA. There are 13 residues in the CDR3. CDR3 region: CASSLRMTWEQYF. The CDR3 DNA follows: TGTGCCAGCAGCTTAAGGATGACGTGGGAGCAGTACTTC. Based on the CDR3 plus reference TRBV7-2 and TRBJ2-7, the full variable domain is GAGVSQSPSNKVTEKGKDVELRCDPISGHTALYWYRQSLGQGLEFLIYFQGNSAPDKSGLPSDRFSAERTGGSVSTLTIQRTQQEDSAVYLCASSLRMTWEQYFGPGTRLTVT.

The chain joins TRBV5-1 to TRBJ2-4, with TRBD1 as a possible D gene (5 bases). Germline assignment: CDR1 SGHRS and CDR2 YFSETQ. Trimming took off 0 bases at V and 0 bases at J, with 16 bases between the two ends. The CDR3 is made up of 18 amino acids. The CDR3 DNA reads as TGCGCCAGCAGCTTGGGGCAGGGCATGGGGCTAGCCAAAAACATTCAGTACTTC. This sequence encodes CASSLGQGMGLAKNIQYF. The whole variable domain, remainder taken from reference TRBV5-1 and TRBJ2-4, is KAGVTQTPRYLIKTRGQQVTLSCSPISGHRSVSWYQQTPGQGLQFLFEYFSETQRNKGNFPGRFSGRQFSNSRSEMNVSTLELGDSALYLCASSLGQGMGLAKNIQYFGAGTRLSVL.